Shown below are 21 T cell receptor beta chains from a single sample sequenced in a study of blood T cells in healthy people across ages. The authors ran a second PCR of roughly 6 to 11 cycles using a sample-barcoded 5' primer and a J-beta primer mix. TCRdb analysed the 5' RACE reads with MiXCR anew, one entry per CDR3 protein. The data show approximately 1.5 million distinct CDR3 sequences, around 40% seen once. Sequenced material: blood. The receptors shown here come from a woman between 18 and 29 years old in good health.

This clonotype was counted a few times. CDR3 region: CASSYDRDLSYEQYF. Here the CDR3 DNA reads TGTGCCAGCAGTTACGACAGGGACCTCTCCTACGAGCAGTACTTC. The rearrangement uses TRBV6-5 and TRBJ2-7; TRBD1 matches at 7 bases. J was trimmed by 0 bases and V by 2 bases; bases with no gene match: 4. The CDR3 runs to 15 residues. Germline CDR1 reads MNHEY; CDR2 reads SVGAGI.

The chain employs TRBV6-1 and TRBJ2-2; 14 bases map to TRBD2. This CDR3 comprises 16 residues. The germline V gene encodes CDR1 MNHNS and CDR2 SASEGT. The V segment lost 8 bases and the J segment 1 base; nucleotides outside the gene matches: 3. CDR3 region: CASEGLAGENTGELFF. In DNA form, the CDR3 reads TGTGCCAGCGAGGGACTAGCGGGGGAGAACACCGGGGAGCTGTTTTTT.

Only a few counts were recorded for this clonotype. The rearrangement uses TRBV12-3 or TRBV12-4 and TRBJ2-2; 9 positions match TRBD2. This CDR3 has 14 residues. Trimming cost V 2 bases and J 5 bases; bases outside gene matches: 0. The chain's CDR3 is CASSLLAGTGELFF. DNA of the CDR3: TGTGCCAGCAGTTTACTAGCGGGAACCGGGGAGCTGTTTTTT.

J is TRBJ2-5 and V is TRBV20-1, with 10 bases aligning to TRBD2. Trimming took 3 bases from V and 11 from J; bases not matched to a gene: 18. This CDR3 has 16 residues. From germline, CDR1 is DFQATT and CDR2 SNEGSKA (reference sequence). For the CDR3, the DNA is TGCAGTGCTAGTCATTTGTCGACTAGCGGGCGAAATGAGCAGTACTTC. Translated, it gives CSASHLSTSGRNEQYF.

In its sample, this clonotype was seen a few times. This sequence joins TRBV2 and TRBJ2-3, with D tentatively TRBD2 (6 bases). Germline CDR1 reads SNHLY; CDR2 reads FYNNEI. CDR3 size: 14 residues. Trimming pared 3 bases from V and 1 base from J, leaving 8 bases between. The DNA for the CDR3 is TGTGCCAGCAGTGAGTCTAGCGGCACAGATACGCAGTATTTT. This gives the protein CASSESSGTDTQYF. Combining the CDR3 with reference TRBV2 and TRBJ2-3 gives the whole variable domain EPEVTQTPSHQVTQMGQEVILRCVPISNHLYFYWYRQILGQKVEFLVSFYNNEISEKSEIFDDQFSVERPDGSNFTLKIRSTKLEDSAMYFCASSESSGTDTQYFGPGTRLTVL.

As regards this clonotype: The junction shows a germline mismatch at one end, possibly a read error. The CDR3 is CSAVESDTRYF. Written as DNA, the CDR3 is TGCAGCGCCGTCGAGTCAGATACGCGGTATTTT. The gene calls are TRBV29-1 and TRBJ2-3; D is undetermined. The germline gives CDR1 SQVTM, CDR2 ANQGSEA. The CDR3 sequence is 11 residues long.

The genes are TRBV2 and TRBJ2-7; 7 bases fit TRBD1. Trimming cost V 6 bases and J 5 bases; bases outside gene matches: 13. The CDR3 sequence is 15 residues long. The germline V gene encodes CDR1 SNHLY and CDR2 FYNNEI. CDR3 bases: TGTGCCAGCAGCGACGGGACAGCGGTAGTGGACGAGCAGTACTTC. It codes for CASSDGTAVVDEQYF.

V and J are TRBV7-9 and TRBJ2-4; TRBD2 aligns across 11 bases. The tail of the sequence fits TRBJ2-7 better, so the J call may be wrong. The CDR3 loop spans 15 amino acids. Germline V gives CDR1 SEHNR, CDR2 FQNEAQ (reference sequence). The CDR3 spells CASSGIAGGPGEQYF. CDR3 sequence (DNA): TGTGCCAGCAGCGGGATAGCGGGAGGGCCGGGCGAGCAGTACTTC.

This clonotype was counted only a few times. The chain is built from TRBV7-9 and TRBJ2-4; 7 positions match TRBD1. The J call is doubtful: the DNA matches TRBJ2-7 better. Looked up from germline, CDR1 is SEHNR and CDR2 is FQNEAQ (reference sequence). The CDR3 runs 14 residues. The CDR3 loop reads CASSRSGQNYEQYF. Here the CDR3 DNA reads TGTGCCAGCAGTCGTTCGGGACAGAACTACGAGCAGTACTTC.

The V and J genes are TRBV4-2 and TRBJ1-4; D is unclear. The CDR3 runs to 15 residues. Per the germline V gene, CDR1 is LGHNA and CDR2 is YNFKEQ. Trimming took off 1 base at V and 8 bases at J, with 14 bases between the two ends. The CDR3 sequence: CASSQAALSGEKLFF. DNA of the CDR3: TGTGCCAGCAGCCAAGCGGCCCTCTCAGGAGAAAAACTGTTTTTT.

The chain recombines TRBV9 with TRBJ2-1; a weak D match, TRBD2 (7 bases). This CDR3 is 18 amino acids long. Germline assignment: CDR1 SGDLS and CDR2 YYNGEE. The V end was cut by 4 bases, the J end by 0 bases, with 20 bases between. Here the CDR3 reads CASSIKGGDKVSYNEQFF. The CDR3 bases are TGTGCCAGCAGCATAAAGGGAGGGGACAAAGTCTCCTACAATGAGCAGTTCTTC.

This sequence joins TRBV25-1 and TRBJ2-2; TRBD1 agrees at 10 bases. J lost 0 bases, V lost 4 bases, and 2 bases had no gene match. The germline gives CDR1 MGHDK, CDR2 SYGVNS. The CDR3 totals 16 residues. CDR3 nucleotide sequence: TGTGCCAGCAGTGTCGGGACAGGGGCGAACACCGGGGAGCTGTTTTTT. Translating it yields CASSVGTGANTGELFF.

This clonotype was recorded at least ten times. The chain joins TRBV13 to TRBJ1-2; TRBD1 might be the D (5 bases). Germline loops: CDR1 PRHDT, CDR2 FYEKMQ (reference sequence). The CDR3 consists of 12 residues. V gave up 5 bases and J gave up 7 bases, with 11 bases separating them. The CDR3 region has the DNA TGTGCCAGCAGCCTGGGACGTTTTGGCTACACCTTC. Amino acids: CASSLGRFGYTF. Variable domain in full (rest from reference TRBV13 and TRBJ1-2): AAGVIQSPRHLIKEKRETATLKCYPIPRHDTVYWYQQGPGQDPQFLISFYEKMQSDKGSIPDRFSAQQFSDYHSELNMSSLELGDSALYFCASSLGRFGYTFGSGTRLTVV.

The chain links TRBV12-3 or TRBV12-4 to TRBJ2-3, with D perhaps matching TRBD1 (5 bases). The ends were cut back, 7 bases at V and 5 bases at J, with 16 bases in the middle. The CDR3 sequence is 14 residues long. The CDR3 spells CASTVGGALDTQYF. CDR3 bases: TGTGCCAGCACCGTAGGTGGGGCTTTAGATACGCAGTATTTT.

This chain links TRBV27 with TRBJ1-1; D ambiguous. The CDR3 is 14 residues long. CDR1 MNHEY and CDR2 SMNVEV come from the germline V gene (reference sequence). Trimming removed 2 bases at V and 8 bases at J, with 15 bases between. The CDR3 coding sequence is TGTGCCAGCAGTTTAGCCGCGGGCGGGCTCGAAGCTTTCTTT. Amino acids: CASSLAAGGLEAFF.

Worth noting for this clonotype: The junction departs from germline at one end; a sequencing error may be responsible. V is TRBV13 and J is TRBJ2-1; TRBD2 agrees at 14 bases. The CDR3 runs 15 residues. CDR1 is PRHDT, CDR2 FYEKMQ, per germline (reference sequence). In nucleotides, the CDR3 is TGTGCCAGCAGCATAGGGACTAGCGGGAGAATTGAGCAGTTCTTC. Protein product: CASSIGTSGRIEQFF.

This chain uses TRBV6-2 or TRBV6-3 with TRBJ2-1; 8 nucleotides line up with TRBD2. J gave up 9 bases and V 7 bases, and 5 bases lay outside the gene matches. The CDR3 runs 12 residues. The V gene's germline CDR1 is MNHEY and CDR2 SVGEGT. The CDR3 DNA sequence: TGTGCCAGCACAGCGGGAGTAAGTGAGCAGTTCTTC. Translated: CASTAGVSEQFF.

This clonotype was found a few times. The DNA of the CDR3 is TGTGCCAGCAACCCGCTAAAGGAGGGACAAAGGAACTACAATGAGCAGTTCTTC. Protein sequence: CASNPLKEGQRNYNEQFF. The chain is built from TRBV25-1 and TRBJ2-1; D possibly matches TRBD1 or TRBD2 (6 bases each). The V end lost 7 bases, the J end lost 3 bases, and 25 bases lay between the germline ends. The CDR3 is 18 amino acids. The V gene's germline CDR1 is MGHDK and CDR2 SYGVNS.

The CDR3 DNA is TGTGCCAGCAGCGACGGGGGGCCCAGGAACTACAATGAGCAGTTCTTC. It codes for CASSDGGPRNYNEQFF. The V gene is TRBV9, the J gene TRBJ2-1, with D maybe TRBD2 (7 bases). Germline assignment: CDR1 SGDLS and CDR2 YYNGEE. This CDR3 spans 16 amino acids. V lost 3 bases, J lost 3 bases, and 16 bases lay in between.

V is TRBV5-6 and J is TRBJ2-1; D is tentatively TRBD1 or TRBD2 (5 bases each). The germline V gene encodes CDR1 SGHDT and CDR2 YYEEEE. V shed 4 bases and J shed 4 bases, with 12 bases lying between them. CDR3 size: 14 residues. CDR3 in amino acids: CASSLREFYNEQFF. CDR3 sequence (DNA): TGTGCCAGCAGCCTCAGGGAGTTTTACAATGAGCAGTTCTTC.

The chain carries TRBV5-6 and TRBJ2-1, with D perhaps TRBD1 or TRBD2 (5 bases each). Germline values: CDR1 SGHDT, CDR2 YYEEEE. V lost 4 bases and J 0 bases, leaving 11 bases between the germline ends. This CDR3 region has 15 residues. CDR3 nucleotides: TGTGCCAGCAGCACGGGACCGAACTCCTACAATGAGCAGTTCTTC. The encoded protein is CASSTGPNSYNEQFF. Supplemented by reference TRBV5-6 and TRBJ2-1, the full variable domain reads DAGVTQSPTHLIKTRGQQVTLRCSPKSGHDTVSWYQQALGQGPQFIFQYYEEEERQRGNFPDRFSGHQFPNYSSELNVNALLLGDSALYLCASSTGPNSYNEQFFGPGTRLTVL.